Listed below are T cell receptor beta chains from one sample, sequenced in a study of regulatory T cells in long-lasting Graves disease. TCRdb reprocessed the multiplex PCR reads via MiXCR and lists one record per CDR3 protein. The profile covers hundreds of thousands of distinct CDR3 sequences, with more than 10% appearing a single time and 8% to 10% taken by the ten largest. The sample was also reused in another study, on T cells in Graves' hyperthyroidism and ophthalmopathy.

The source material was peripheral blood mononuclear cells (PBMCs), sampled at new diagnosis, from a patient treated with antithyroid drugs. These receptors originate from a woman aged 25 to 39 with Graves disease. CDR3s include the opening cysteine and the closing phenylalanine or tryptophan. The D gene is left open where the match is weak. Not all rows give a size; the values are once, few, many and, for expanded clones, a class.

16	NA	TRBV20-1	TRBJ2-1	NA	CSASWGRLCSYNEQFF	TGCAGTGCTAGTTGGGGAAGATTATGCTCCTACAATGAGCAGTTCTTC
17	NA	TRBV5-1	TRBJ1-5	NA	CASSLHYREERYQPQHF	TGCGCCAGCAGCTTACATTACAGGGAGGAAAGGTATCAGCCCCAGCATTTT
14	NA	TRBV4-1	TRBJ2-1	NA	CASSQAAGHNEQFF	TGCGCCAGCAGCCAAGCGGCGGGGCACAATGAGCAGTTCTTC
15	many	TRBV9	TRBJ1-2	TRBD1	CASSVSPGGGDGYTF	TGTGCCAGCAGCGTATCGCCAGGGGGAGGGGATGGCTACACCTTC
12	many	TRBV7-9	TRBJ1-2	TRBD1	CASSEDRVGYTF	TGTGCCAGCAGCGAGGACAGGGTCGGCTACACCTTC
15	many	TRBV7-2	TRBJ2-7	TRBD2	CASSLIGEGFYEQYF	TGTGCCAGCAGCTTGATTGGGGAGGGGTTCTACGAGCAGTACTTC
14	few	TRBV20-1	TRBJ1-5	NA	CSAKVTGANQPQHF	TGCAGTGCTAAAGTGACAGGAGCTAATCAGCCCCAGCATTTT
15	many	TRBV2	TRBJ1-2	NA	CASYWGSRANYGYTF	TGTGCCAGCTACTGGGGCAGCCGTGCTAACTATGGCTACACCTTC
14	few	TRBV19	TRBJ2-1	NA	CASSIGWGLNEQFF	TGTGCCAGTAGTATAGGTTGGGGGCTCAATGAGCAGTTCTTC
15	many	TRBV2	TRBJ2-7	TRBD2	CASSDRTSGSYEQYF	TGTGCCAGCAGTGATCGGACTAGCGGGAGCTACGAGCAGTACTTC
13	many	TRBV15	TRBJ1-6	NA	CATSLTRNSPLHF	TGTGCCACCAGCCTCACAAGGAATTCACCCCTCCACTTT
18	many	TRBV6-1	TRBJ1-4	NA	CASSERPLRTVSNEKLFF	TGTGCCAGCAGTGAAAGGCCCCTCCGGACAGTCTCGAATGAAAAACTGTTTTTT
14	NA	TRBV28	TRBJ2-7	NA	CASSLGRFPYEQYF	TGTGCCAGCAGCCTGGGACGGTTTCCCTACGAGCAGTACTTC
16	NA	TRBV9	TRBJ1-2	NA	CASSGELRDRGYGYTF	TGTGCCAGCAGCGGCGAACTCAGGGACCGCGGCTATGGCTACACCTTC
15	many	TRBV12-3/TRBV12-4	TRBJ1-1	NA	CASSLNRQMNTEAFF	TGTGCCAGCAGTTTAAACAGACAGATGAACACTGAAGCTTTCTTT